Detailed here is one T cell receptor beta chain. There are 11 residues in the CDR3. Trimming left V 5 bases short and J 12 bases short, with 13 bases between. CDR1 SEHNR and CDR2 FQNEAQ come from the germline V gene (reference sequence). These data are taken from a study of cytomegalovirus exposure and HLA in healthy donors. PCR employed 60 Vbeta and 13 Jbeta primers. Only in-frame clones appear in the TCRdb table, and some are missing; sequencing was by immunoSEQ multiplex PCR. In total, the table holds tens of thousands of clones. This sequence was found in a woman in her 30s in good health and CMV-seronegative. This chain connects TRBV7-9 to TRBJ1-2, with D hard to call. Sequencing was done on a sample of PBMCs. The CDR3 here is CASSPGRVDTF. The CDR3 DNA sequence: TGTGCCAGCAGCCCCGGGAGGGTGGACACCTTC.